Listed below are T cell receptor beta chains from one sample, sequenced in a study of T cells in Graves' hyperthyroidism and ophthalmopathy. TCRdb analysed the multiplex PCR reads with MiXCR anew, one entry per CDR3 protein. The sample yields 500,000 to 750,000 distinct CDR3 sequences, more than 13% seen once. Material for sequencing was blood. The receptors here all came from a woman aged 18-29 years with Graves' ophthalmopathy. CDR3s include the opening cysteine and the closing phenylalanine or tryptophan. The D gene is left open where the match is weak. Clone size is stated in some rows and not others, as once, few, many or a class when expanded.

v_call	d_call	j_call	clone_size	cdr3_nt	cdr3_aa
TRBV30	TRBD1	TRBJ2-7	many	TGTGCCTGGAGTCCGTGGGACAGGGGCATTTACGAGCAGTACTTC	CAWSPWDRGIYEQYF
TRBV19	TRBD1	TRBJ2-3	NA	TGTGCCGGGAAACAGGGGTCCTACACAGATACGCAGTATTTT	CAGKQGSYTDTQYF
TRBV27	NA	TRBJ2-3	many	TGTGCCAGCAGTTTAAGGGACTGGTACACAGATACGCAGTATTTT	CASSLRDWYTDTQYF
TRBV29-1	NA	TRBJ1-2	few	TGCAGCGTTGAAGATCTCTCGTCGGGCTATGGCTACACCTTC	CSVEDLSSGYGYTF
TRBV20-1	TRBD2	TRBJ2-1	few	TGCAGTGCTAGGAATCTGGGAGGGGCCTACAATGAGCAGTTCTTC	CSARNLGGAYNEQFF
TRBV5-1	NA	TRBJ1-6	many	TGCGCCAGCAGCTTGGCCGAGACAGTCAATTCACCCCTCCACTTT	CASSLAETVNSPLHF
TRBV7-9	NA	TRBJ2-1	many	TGTGCCAGCAGCTTAGACCCTCCGGCCCGCAGCGGATCTTACAATGAGCAGTTCTTC	CASSLDPPARSGSYNEQFF
TRBV4-2	TRBD1	TRBJ2-2	few	TGTGCCAGCAGCCAAGAAGACAGGGCCGCCGGGGAGCTGTTTTTT	CASSQEDRAAGELFF
TRBV7-8	NA	TRBJ2-6	many	TGTGCCAGCAGCCCCGCCCTTGGGGCCAACGTCCTGACTTTC	CASSPALGANVLTF
TRBV3-1	NA	TRBJ2-6	many	TGTGCCAGCAGCTTTACAGGCTCTGGGGCCAACGTCCTGACTTTC	CASSFTGSGANVLTF
TRBV4-1	NA	TRBJ1-5	few	TGCGCCAGCAGCCAAGGTCTTAAGGGCAATCAGCCCCAGCATTTT	CASSQGLKGNQPQHF
TRBV12-3/TRBV12-4	NA	TRBJ2-3	many	TGTGCCAGCAGTGTCCGGAGGCATACGCAGTATTTT	CASSVRRHTQYF
TRBV19	NA	TRBJ1-4	many	TGTGCCAGTAGTATAGCGCGTGACAGGATGTACGAAAAACTGTTTTTT	CASSIARDRMYEKLFF
TRBV6-2/TRBV6-3	NA	TRBJ2-7	few	TGTGCCAGCAGTTGGGGGAGCACGGTCCCCTACGAGCAGTACTTC	CASSWGSTVPYEQYF
TRBV6-2/TRBV6-3	NA	TRBJ2-7	many	TGTGCCAGCAGTTACCCCCGGACTTTCCGCCTCTACGAGCAGTACTTC	CASSYPRTFRLYEQYF
TRBV30	TRBD1	TRBJ2-1	many	TGTGCCTGGAGTGTACTCAGGGGGAAGCAGTTCTTC	CAWSVLRGKQFF
TRBV6-1	NA	TRBJ1-4	many	TGTGCCAGCAAGGGAGGGCCCGAAAAACTGTTTTTT	CASKGGPEKLFF
TRBV9	NA	TRBJ2-2	many	TGTGCCAGCAGCGTAATAGCGGCCAACACCGGGGAGCTGTTTTTT	CASSVIAANTGELFF
TRBV5-4	NA	TRBJ2-1	few	TGTGCCAGCAGCCCGACGGCCTGGAATGAGCAGTTCTTC	CASSPTAWNEQFF
TRBV7-9	TRBD1	TRBJ1-4	few	TGTGCCAGCTCAGTGACAGGGGATAGTGAAAAACTGTTTTTT	CASSVTGDSEKLFF
TRBV3-1	NA	TRBJ1-2	many	TGTGCCAGCAGCCAGCAACAGGGATATGGCTACACCTTC	CASSQQQGYGYTF
TRBV9	NA	TRBJ2-1	few	TGTGCCAGCAGCGCGGTAGGGGGTTCCACAAGCTTCAATGAGCAGTTCTTC	CASSAVGGSTSFNEQFF
TRBV24-1	NA	TRBJ1-2	many	TGTGCCACCAGTGATCCTACAGGGTCTCCTAACTATGGCTACACCTTC	CATSDPTGSPNYGYTF
TRBV10-3	NA	TRBJ2-3	many	TGTGCCATCAGCCCTAAAACCGGGACCCGCAGAGATACGCAGTATTTT	CAISPKTGTRRDTQYF
TRBV5-1	NA	TRBJ1-1	many	TGCGCCAGCACCCTCCTATTAACTGGGGATAGGGGCACTGAAGCTTTCTTT	CASTLLLTGDRGTEAFF
TRBV7-2	TRBD2	TRBJ2-7	many	TGTGCCAGCAGCGGGACTAGGAATTCTTACGAGCAGTACTTC	CASSGTRNSYEQYF
TRBV2	TRBD2	TRBJ2-7	NA	TGTGCCAGCAGTGACCGGGGACTAGCGGGAAACGAGCAGTACTTC	CASSDRGLAGNEQYF
TRBV13	TRBD1	TRBJ2-1	few	TGTGCCAGCAGCTCTTACAGGGGGCGAAGCTCCTACAATGAGCAGTTCTTC	CASSSYRGRSSYNEQFF
TRBV10-3	NA	TRBJ1-2	NA	TGTGCCATCAGCCCGGGGAGGGATAACTATGGCTACACCTTC	CAISPGRDNYGYTF
TRBV20-1	NA	TRBJ2-1	many	TGCAGTGCTACGGACCCCCTGGTCCACAATGAGCAGTTCTTC	CSATDPLVHNEQFF
TRBV2	TRBD1	TRBJ2-7	NA	TGTGCCAGCAGTGAACTACAGGGGGCTAGATACGAGCAGTACTTC	CASSELQGARYEQYF
TRBV28	NA	TRBJ2-1	few	TGTGCCAGCAGTTTTGGGCAGGGGATCCACAATGAGCAGTTCTTC	CASSFGQGIHNEQFF
TRBV7-8	NA	TRBJ2-7	NA	TGTGCCAGCAGCCCGGGGACGATCTGCGAGCAGTACTTC	CASSPGTICEQYF
TRBV28	NA	TRBJ2-3	many	TGTGCCAGCAGTTTAATAGGCAGCTACACAGGTACGCAGTATTTT	CASSLIGSYTGTQYF
TRBV7-8	TRBD2	TRBJ2-7	many	TGTGCCAGCAGCTACGACAGGGGGCCCCTACTAGCGGGAGGGCCTGTGTACGAGCAGTACTTC	CASSYDRGPLLAGGPVYEQYF
TRBV4-1	TRBD1	TRBJ1-5	many	TGCGCCAGCAGCCATGAAACAGGGGGCAATCAGCCCCAGCATTTT	CASSHETGGNQPQHF
TRBV6-1	NA	TRBJ2-1	NA	TGTGCCAGCAGCCCTCTGACAGGCTACAATGAGCAGTTCTTC	CASSPLTGYNEQFF
TRBV20-1	NA	TRBJ2-5	many	TGCAGTGCTAGAGATTATTCGAGGGTCCAAGAGACCCAGTACTTC	CSARDYSRVQETQYF
TRBV27	NA	TRBJ1-5	many	TGTGCCAGCAGTTCCGTCCCCTTGGGGGGGGTGGTAAGCAATCAGCCCCAGCATTTT	CASSSVPLGGVVSNQPQHF
TRBV7-9	NA	TRBJ1-5	NA	TGTGCCAGCAGCCAGGAACGAGGGGGGGGGGCCCAAAATCAGCCCCAGCATTTT	CASSQERGGGAQNQPQHF
TRBV25-1	TRBD1	TRBJ2-3	NA	TGTGCCAGCAGCCCCGGGACAGGGGTTGATACGCAGTATTTT	CASSPGTGVDTQYF
TRBV11-2	TRBD2	TRBJ2-1	many	TGTGCCAGCAGCTTAAGGGGCGGGAGGGCCGGGAATGAGCAGTTCTTC	CASSLRGGRAGNEQFF
TRBV7-2	TRBD2	TRBJ2-5	many	TGTGCCAGCAGCTTAGACGGGAGGGCACGGACCCAGTACTTC	CASSLDGRARTQYF
TRBV28	NA	TRBJ2-7	many	TGTGCCAGCAGTTTGGAGGGAGGTACGTCCTACGAGCAGTACTTC	CASSLEGGTSYEQYF
TRBV9	NA	TRBJ2-5	many	TGTGCCAGCAGCGTCATGGACCGCCAAGAGACCCAGTACTTC	CASSVMDRQETQYF
TRBV27	NA	TRBJ2-1	many	TGTGCCAGCAGTTTCAAGCCTCCCCTCGGTGAGCAGTTCTTC	CASSFKPPLGEQFF
TRBV12-3/TRBV12-4	TRBD1	TRBJ1-4	many	TGTGCCAGCAGTCTCAGGGGGCTAGTCCCAGAAAAACTGTTTTTT	CASSLRGLVPEKLFF
TRBV29-1	NA	TRBJ2-1	many	TGCAGCGTCCGGCCATTAGGAAGGAATGAGCAGTTCTTC	CSVRPLGRNEQFF
TRBV20-1	NA	TRBJ1-2	many	TGCAGTGCTTACCCCCAGGGGTTGGATGGCTACACCTTC	CSAYPQGLDGYTF
TRBV30	TRBD2	TRBJ2-3	many	TGTGCCTGGAGTGTAGGGACTAGCGGGACTACAGATACGCAGTATTTT	CAWSVGTSGTTDTQYF
TRBV28	NA	TRBJ2-3	NA	TGTGCCAGCACCACTGGAGGGGCAGATACGCAGTATTTT	CASTTGGADTQYF